These T cell receptor beta chains were read from a single sample in a study of blood T cell repertoires in COVID-19. The protocol was immunoSEQ multiplex PCR, while the TCRdb copy is restricted to in-frame clones and leaves out a portion. This table holds fewer than 200,000 clones, about 87% found once. The sequencing sample was made of peripheral blood. The receptors come from a woman aged 45-65 years with acute or convalescent COVID-19. CDR3s include the opening cysteine and the closing phenylalanine or tryptophan. Each record gives: V gene, J gene, clone size, D gene, CDR3 protein, CDR3 DNA. A D gene is named only where the DNA matches it firmly. Clone size is given for some rows only: seen once, a few or many times, or a class if the clone is expanded.

V gene: TRBV19
J gene: TRBJ2-5
clone size: once
D gene: -
CDR3 protein: CASSTTGGGTQYF
CDR3 DNA: TGTGCCAGTAGTACTACTGGGGGAGGGACCCAGTACTTC

V gene: TRBV18
J gene: TRBJ2-1
clone size: -
D gene: TRBD1
CDR3 protein: CASSDGGTGVNEQFF
CDR3 DNA: TGTGCCAGCTCAGATGGCGGGACAGGGGTAAATGAGCAGTTCTTC

V gene: TRBV9
J gene: TRBJ1-2
clone size: -
D gene: -
CDR3 protein: CASSVRRGDLYSGDRTYGYTF
CDR3 DNA: TGTGCCAGCAGCGTACGGCGTGGGGACCTTTATTCGGGGGACCGAACCTATGGCTACACCTTC

V gene: TRBV5-6
J gene: TRBJ1-1
clone size: -
D gene: TRBD1
CDR3 protein: CASSLTGGTEAFF
CDR3 DNA: TGTGCCAGCAGCTTAACAGGGGGCACTGAAGCTTTCTTT

V gene: TRBV7-2
J gene: TRBJ2-1
clone size: -
D gene: -
CDR3 protein: CASSTWATLFSYNEQFF
CDR3 DNA: TGTGCCAGCAGCACCTGGGCCACCCTCTTCTCCTACAATGAGCAGTTCTTC

V gene: TRBV20-1
J gene: TRBJ2-1
clone size: -
D gene: -
CDR3 protein: CSASNVGIEQFF
CDR3 DNA: TGCAGTGCTAGTAACGTGGGCATTGAGCAGTTCTTC

V gene: TRBV6-5
J gene: TRBJ2-3
clone size: -
D gene: TRBD2
CDR3 protein: CASSPGLAGTDTQYF
CDR3 DNA: TGTGCCAGCAGTCCGGGACTAGCGGGCACAGATACGCAGTATTTT

V gene: TRBV7-2
J gene: TRBJ2-5
clone size: -
D gene: TRBD2
CDR3 protein: CASSSVRGGEETQYF
CDR3 DNA: TGTGCCAGCAGCTCCGTACGGGGGGGGGAAGAGACCCAGTACTTC

V gene: TRBV29-1
J gene: TRBJ1-1
clone size: -
D gene: -
CDR3 protein: CSVGADTEAFF
CDR3 DNA: TGCAGCGTCGGTGCGGACACTGAAGCTTTCTTT

V gene: TRBV19
J gene: TRBJ2-1
clone size: -
D gene: TRBD1
CDR3 protein: CASTLTGGSYNEQFF
CDR3 DNA: TGTGCCAGTACCTTGACAGGGGGCAGTTACAATGAGCAGTTCTTC

V gene: TRBV7-3
J gene: TRBJ2-1
clone size: -
D gene: TRBD1
CDR3 protein: CASSSQGTGNEQFF
CDR3 DNA: TGTGCCAGCAGCTCTCAGGGGACAGGGAATGAGCAGTTCTTC

V gene: TRBV6-5
J gene: TRBJ1-5
clone size: -
D gene: TRBD1
CDR3 protein: CASRGQYNQPQHF
CDR3 DNA: TGTGCCAGCAGGGGACAGTACAATCAGCCCCAGCATTTT

V gene: TRBV7-8
J gene: TRBJ1-2
clone size: -
D gene: -
CDR3 protein: CASSLVVGIGAFGYTF
CDR3 DNA: TGTGCCAGCAGCTTAGTAGTGGGAATTGGGGCCTTTGGCTACACCTTC

V gene: TRBV6-6
J gene: TRBJ2-3
clone size: -
D gene: TRBD1
CDR3 protein: CASSSPHRGGTDTQYF
CDR3 DNA: TGTGCCAGCAGTTCACCTCACAGGGGTGGAACAGATACGCAGTATTTT

V gene: TRBV5-1
J gene: TRBJ1-1
clone size: -
D gene: -
CDR3 protein: CASSLRQDTEAFF
CDR3 DNA: TGCGCCAGCAGCCTTAGACAGGACACTGAAGCTTTCTTT

V gene: TRBV6-2/TRBV6-3
J gene: TRBJ2-7
clone size: -
D gene: TRBD1
CDR3 protein: CASSFTLTGYRDEQYF
CDR3 DNA: TGTGCCAGCAGTTTCACCCTGACAGGGTATCGCGACGAGCAGTACTTC

V gene: TRBV5-1
J gene: TRBJ2-2
clone size: -
D gene: TRBD2
CDR3 protein: CASSWGLAGASSTGELFF
CDR3 DNA: TGCGCCAGCAGCTGGGGACTAGCGGGAGCGTCGAGCACCGGGGAGCTGTTTTTT

V gene: TRBV6-5
J gene: TRBJ2-1
clone size: -
D gene: TRBD1
CDR3 protein: CASSQPGQGRYEQFF
CDR3 DNA: TGTGCCAGTAGTCAACCGGGACAGGGAAGGTATGAGCAGTTCTTC

V gene: TRBV11-3
J gene: TRBJ1-4
clone size: -
D gene: -
CDR3 protein: CASSLQGKANEKLFF
CDR3 DNA: TGTGCCAGCAGCTTACAGGGAAAGGCTAATGAAAAACTGTTTTTT

V gene: TRBV5-1
J gene: TRBJ1-3
clone size: -
D gene: -
CDR3 protein: CASSLGGGFSGNTIYF
CDR3 DNA: TGCGCCAGCAGCTTGGGTGGAGGCTTTTCTGGAAACACCATATATTTT

V gene: TRBV19
J gene: TRBJ2-7
clone size: -
D gene: TRBD2
CDR3 protein: CATVGGGYEQYF
CDR3 DNA: TGTGCCACCGTGGGGGGGGGCTACGAGCAGTACTTC

V gene: TRBV18
J gene: TRBJ2-3
clone size: -
D gene: -
CDR3 protein: CASSPLASPDTQYF
CDR3 DNA: TGTGCCAGCTCACCGCTAGCCTCCCCAGATACGCAGTATTTT

V gene: TRBV15
J gene: TRBJ1-1
clone size: -
D gene: TRBD1
CDR3 protein: CATRGTVNTEAFF
CDR3 DNA: TGTGCCACCAGAGGGACAGTGAACACTGAAGCTTTCTTT

V gene: TRBV10-2
J gene: TRBJ1-1
clone size: once
D gene: -
CDR3 protein: CASSESKTMNTEAFF
CDR3 DNA: TGCGCCAGCAGTGAGTCGAAGACAATGAACACTGAAGCTTTCTTT

V gene: TRBV6-7
J gene: TRBJ1-1
clone size: -
D gene: -
CDR3 protein: CASSYGSLGTEAFF
CDR3 DNA: TGTGCCAGCAGTTACGGGTCTCTCGGGACTGAAGCTTTCTTT

V gene: TRBV19
J gene: TRBJ1-4
clone size: -
D gene: -
CDR3 protein: CASSISTYEKLFF
CDR3 DNA: TGTGCCAGTAGTATATCGACATATGAAAAACTGTTTTTT

V gene: TRBV30
J gene: TRBJ1-5
clone size: few
D gene: -
CDR3 protein: CAWSRGRGPGQPQHF
CDR3 DNA: TGTGCCTGGAGTAGGGGCAGGGGCCCGGGGCAGCCCCAGCATTTT

V gene: TRBV29-1
J gene: TRBJ1-1
clone size: -
D gene: -
CDR3 protein: CSVGGVNTEAFF
CDR3 DNA: TGCAGCGTCGGCGGGGTTAACACTGAAGCTTTCTTT

V gene: TRBV18
J gene: TRBJ2-7
clone size: -
D gene: TRBD2
CDR3 protein: CASSQLAGTYEQYF
CDR3 DNA: TGTGCCAGCTCACAACTAGCGGGAACCTACGAGCAGTACTTC

V gene: TRBV13
J gene: TRBJ2-7
clone size: many
D gene: -
CDR3 protein: CASSSTETSYEQYF
CDR3 DNA: TGTGCCAGCAGCTCTACAGAGACCTCCTACGAGCAGTACTTC

V gene: TRBV9
J gene: TRBJ2-3
clone size: -
D gene: -
CDR3 protein: CASSVGGGSTDTQYF
CDR3 DNA: TGTGCCAGCAGCGTAGGGGGGGGCAGCACAGATACGCAGTATTTT

V gene: TRBV7-9
J gene: TRBJ1-2
clone size: -
D gene: -
CDR3 protein: CASSSGQLYGYTF
CDR3 DNA: TGTGCCAGCAGCTCCGGACAGCTCTATGGCTACACCTTC